These T cell receptor beta chains were read from a single sample in a study of follicular helper T cells after annual influenza vaccination. Sequencing was performed with immunoSEQ multiplex PCR; in TCRdb, only in-frame clones are kept and a portion is missing. The data hold under 15,000 clones, with 60% to 80% observed a single time. This sample comprised CXCR5+ CD38- circulating T follicular helper cells from blood, obtained on the day of influenza vaccination. These receptors originate from an adult who received the influenza vaccine. Each CDR3 is given without its conserved first and last residue. Fields, in order: J gene, clone size, V gene, CDR3 protein. Size values are once, few and many counts, or a class for expanded clones, and some rows have none.

TRBJ2-3 - TRBV6-1 ACHQENTDTQY
TRBJ2-7 - TRBV29-1 SVEELGLYEQY
TRBJ2-1 - TRBV10-1 ASSLSSLYNEQF
TRBJ2-3 - TRBV28 ASSFFAGTDTQY
TRBJ2-5 - TRBV5-4 ATEFGGVGETQY
TRBJ2-3 - TRBV7-9 ASSLTYKTGSSTDTQY
TRBJ2-5 - TRBV28 ATHGTGRQETQY
TRBJ2-5 - TRBV28 ASSWTEETQY
TRBJ1-4 once TRBV28 ASSPFQGVWDEKLF
TRBJ2-5 - TRBV10-3 AISESGGEETQY
TRBJ2-7 - TRBV7-2 ASSMTGFDEQY
TRBJ1-2 - TRBV2 ASSGGYGYT
TRBJ1-5 few TRBV5-6 ASSTGTGDQPQH
TRBJ2-1 - TRBV29-1 SVAGQINEQF
TRBJ1-1 - TRBV6-5 ASSYSSRGRTEAF
TRBJ1-2 few TRBV2 ASSGTGYGYT
TRBJ2-1 - TRBV7-9 ASRGRDSPYNEQF
TRBJ2-3 once TRBV6-6 ASSYGQSTDTQY
TRBJ2-5 - TRBV28 ASGVKGQLQETQY
TRBJ2-7 - TRBV2 ASSPSGGEYEQY
TRBJ2-2 - TRBV21-1 ASSKVGGLANTGELF
TRBJ2-3 - TRBV4-2 ASSQSGTSGRDTQY
TRBJ2-7 - TRBV7-9 ASSLAYWGVSYEQY
TRBJ1-2 few TRBV5-4 ASSLNYYGYT
TRBJ1-4 - TRBV28 ASSPPVATNEKLF
TRBJ2-2 - TRBV2 ASSRGSMGELF
TRBJ2-1 - TRBV5-8 ASSFGGGAGAYNEQF